Given below is one T cell receptor beta chain in context. The antigen is undetermined. Once graft tissue had been processed, intraepithelial and lamina propria lymphocytes were released. CDR1 GTSNPN and CDR2 SVGIG come from the germline V gene (reference sequence). Trimming removed 4 bases from V and 0 bases from J; junction bases left unmatched: 0. The CDR3 is 14 amino acids. These data are taken from a study of graft-versus-host responses after intestinal transplantation. Looking at the study overall: Multivisceral, liver-intestinal, or isolated intestinal transplants were performed in recipients. General study results and limits: Circulating GvH clones peaking coincided with falling HvG clones soon after transplant. Analysis identified GvH clones in recipient marrow, with some appearing first in ileum or blood.

Assay: immunoSEQ multiplex PCR; the TCRdb copy retains only in-frame clones and omits some. The table has about 15,000 clones, roughly 69% seen once. Material: ileum tissue, obtained roughly 720 days after intestinal transplantation. The sequence came from a human patient who received an intestinal transplant, so some T cells may come from the graft donor. The gene calls are TRBV30 and TRBJ2-1; 10 bases are shared with TRBD2. The CDR3 here is CAWKRGGSYNEQFF. The CDR3 coding sequence is TGTGCCTGGAAGCGGGGGGGCTCCTACAATGAGCAGTTCTTC.